This T cell receptor beta chain was recovered during a study of response to subunit inactivated influenza vaccine. The CDR3 runs to 13 residues. Between the trimmed V and J ends, which lost 3 bases and 3 bases, there was a span of 9 bases. The germline CDR1 and CDR2 sequences are DFQATT and SNEGSKA (reference sequence). TCRdb used MiXCR to reprocess the RT-PCR reads, holding one entry per CDR3 protein. The sample comprises 800,000 or so distinct CDR3 sequences, around 21% of which are singletons, and 10% to 13% rests with the top ten. This clonotype originated in a man aged 50 to 59 who received an inactivated influenza vaccine. Specimen: PBMCs from blood, collected 4 to 6 days after vaccination. The chain uses TRBV20-1 and TRBJ1-5; perhaps TRBD1 as D (5 bases). The DNA for the CDR3 is TGCAGTGCTAGTGGGGGGATCAATCAGCCCCAGCATTTT. Translated: CSASGGINQPQHF.